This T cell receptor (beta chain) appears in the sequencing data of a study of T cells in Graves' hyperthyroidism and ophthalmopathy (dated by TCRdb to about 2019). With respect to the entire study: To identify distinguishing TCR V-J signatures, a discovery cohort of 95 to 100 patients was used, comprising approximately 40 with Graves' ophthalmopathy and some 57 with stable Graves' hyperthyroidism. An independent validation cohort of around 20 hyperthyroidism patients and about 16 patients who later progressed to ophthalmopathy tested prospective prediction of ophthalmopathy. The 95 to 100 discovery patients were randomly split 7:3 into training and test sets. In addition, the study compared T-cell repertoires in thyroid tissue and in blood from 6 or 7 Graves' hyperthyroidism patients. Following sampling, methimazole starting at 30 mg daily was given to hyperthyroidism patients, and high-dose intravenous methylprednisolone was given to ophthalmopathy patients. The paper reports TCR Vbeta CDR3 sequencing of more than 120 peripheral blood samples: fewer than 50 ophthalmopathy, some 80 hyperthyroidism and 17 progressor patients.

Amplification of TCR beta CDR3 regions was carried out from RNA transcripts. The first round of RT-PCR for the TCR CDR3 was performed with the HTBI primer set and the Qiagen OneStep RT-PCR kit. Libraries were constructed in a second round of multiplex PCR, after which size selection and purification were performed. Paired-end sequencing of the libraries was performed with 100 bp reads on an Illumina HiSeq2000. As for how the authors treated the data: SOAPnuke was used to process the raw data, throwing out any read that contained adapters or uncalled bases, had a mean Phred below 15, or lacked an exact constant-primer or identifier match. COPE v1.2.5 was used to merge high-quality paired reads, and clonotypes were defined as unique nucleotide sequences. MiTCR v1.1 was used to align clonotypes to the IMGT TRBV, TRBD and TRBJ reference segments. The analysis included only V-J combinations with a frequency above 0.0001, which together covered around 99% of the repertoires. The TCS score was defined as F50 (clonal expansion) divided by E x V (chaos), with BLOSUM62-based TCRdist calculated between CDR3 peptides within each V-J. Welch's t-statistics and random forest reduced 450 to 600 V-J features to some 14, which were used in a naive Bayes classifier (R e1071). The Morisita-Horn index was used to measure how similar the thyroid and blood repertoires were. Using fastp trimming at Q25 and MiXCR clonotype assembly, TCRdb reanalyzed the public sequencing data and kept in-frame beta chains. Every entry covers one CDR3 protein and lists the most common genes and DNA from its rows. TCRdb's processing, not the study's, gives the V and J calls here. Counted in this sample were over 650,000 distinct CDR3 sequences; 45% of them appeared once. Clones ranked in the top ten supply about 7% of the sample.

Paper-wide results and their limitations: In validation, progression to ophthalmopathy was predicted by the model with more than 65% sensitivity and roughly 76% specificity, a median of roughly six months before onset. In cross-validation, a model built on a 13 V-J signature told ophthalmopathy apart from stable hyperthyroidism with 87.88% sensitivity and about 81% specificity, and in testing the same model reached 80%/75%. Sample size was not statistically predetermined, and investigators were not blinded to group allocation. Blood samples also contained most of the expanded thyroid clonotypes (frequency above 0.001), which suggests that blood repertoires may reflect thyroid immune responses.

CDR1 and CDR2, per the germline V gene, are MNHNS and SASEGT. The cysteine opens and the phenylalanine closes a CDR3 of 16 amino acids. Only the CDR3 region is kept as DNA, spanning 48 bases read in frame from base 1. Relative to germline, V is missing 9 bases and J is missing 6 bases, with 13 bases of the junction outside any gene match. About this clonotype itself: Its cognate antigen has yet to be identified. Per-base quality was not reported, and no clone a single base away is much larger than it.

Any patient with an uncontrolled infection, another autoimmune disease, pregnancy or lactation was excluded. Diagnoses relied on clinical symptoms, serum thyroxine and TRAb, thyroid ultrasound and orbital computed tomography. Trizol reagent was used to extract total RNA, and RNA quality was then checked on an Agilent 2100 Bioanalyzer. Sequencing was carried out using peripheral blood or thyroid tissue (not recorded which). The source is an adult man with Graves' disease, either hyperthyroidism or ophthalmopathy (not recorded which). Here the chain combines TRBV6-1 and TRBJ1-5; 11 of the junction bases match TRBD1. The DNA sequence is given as TGTGCCAGTAAGAGCGGAAGGGACAGGGGGACTCAGCCCCAGCATTTT. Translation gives CASKSGRDRGTQPQHF.